The 2 T cell receptor beta chains presented below share a single source sample, sequenced in a study of human T cells and chemical hapten exposure. Time point meaning: pre-sensitization, week 0. The sample's treatment: therapeutic diphenylcyclopropenone sensitization with weekly scalp DPC. Each CDR3 protein gets one entry after TCRdb re-called the RACE reads with MiXCR. The sample includes tens of thousands of distinct CDR3 sequences, around 10% seen only once; the top ten take roughly 9.1%. Sequenced material: whole blood, taken in connection with sensitization to the hapten diphenylcyclopropenone (DPC). Receptors were obtained from a man aged 40-55 years with alopecia areata. Some clones in this sample may be carry-over from other donors' samples.

The chain links TRBV6-2 or TRBV6-3 to TRBJ2-7, with TRBD1 identical over 7 bases. This CDR3 has 13 residues. Germline V gene lookup returns CDR1 MNHEY and CDR2 SVGEGT. After removal of 7 bases from V and 6 bases from J, the junction contained 9 bases not matched to a gene. The CDR3 sequence is CASNDRVSGEQYF. The CDR3 DNA is TGTGCCAGCAACGACAGGGTTTCGGGCGAGCAGTACTTC.

This clonotype was detected only a few times. The J gene is TRBJ2-5, the V gene TRBV2; tentatively, D is TRBD2 (6 bases). The CDR3 is 13 amino acids. Per the germline V gene, CDR1 is SNHLY and CDR2 is FYNNEI. The ends were cut back, 8 bases at V and 2 bases at J, with 12 bases in the middle. This CDR3 reads CASHSGFQETQYF. DNA of the CDR3: TGTGCCAGCCATAGCGGTTTTCAAGAGACCCAGTACTTC.